This T cell receptor (beta chain) stems from a study of blood T cell repertoires in COVID-19. The overall study: Spain, Italy and the United States supplied samples that represented acute and convalescent COVID-19.

As originally analysed: Using reference gene primer amplification, nucleated cell counts were estimated. The repertoire was sequenced with immunoSEQ multiplex PCR; TCRdb's copy has only in-frame clones and lacks some. V, J and clone size are those of that table, while D and trimming were read from the DNA. The sample lists about 68,000 clones; 88% were seen once. The V and J ends lost 5 bases and 2 bases respectively, with 16 bases between them. The V gene's germline CDR1 is LNHDA and CDR2 SQIVND (reference sequence). CDR3 length: 15 residues. The sequence derives from a human donor in a cohort sampled during active COVID-19. The V and J genes are TRBV19 and TRBJ2-7, with D perhaps TRBD1 (5 bases). Sequenced sample: peripheral blood. The CDR3 protein is CASSATDSPPYEQYF. The CDR3 DNA is TGTGCCAGTAGTGCCACCGACAGCCCCCCCTACGAGCAGTACTTC.